This T cell receptor (beta chain) was captured by sequencing in a study of blood T cell repertoires in COVID-19 (dated by TCRdb to 2020 to 2021). Broadly, across the study: Samples covering the acute and convalescent phases of COVID-19 were provided by collaborators in the United States, Italy and Spain. The material from the prospective study consisted of cDNA or gDNA derived from T cells, B-cell-depleted T cells, or PBMCs. Subjects who had been exposed to COVID-19, were actively infected with it, or had recovered from it provided the deeply sampled blood TCRbeta repertoires that made up the dataset. A freely available public database, intended as a resource for researchers studying the immune response to SARS-CoV-2, is where the repertoires were released. Samples came from the ongoing ImmuneRACE study (first 160 participants) plus 1,254 subjects from 6 global collaborators. Nearly every sample came with metadata listing a de-identified subject ID, COVID-19 status, age in years and sex. Where available, HLA class I and class II types were taken from metadata supplied by the sample provider and were not determined by assay-based typing. General study outcomes and caveats: Clinical and demographic metadata were provided uncurated, with the amount varying by source and participant.

Via the germline V gene, CDR1 is SGHVS and CDR2 FNYEAQ. After removal of 4 bases from V and 0 bases from J, the junction retains 10 bases not matched to a gene. The CDR3 has 18 amino acids, counting the end cysteine and phenylalanine. Just the 54-base CDR3 DNA is kept, in frame starting at base 1. One collaborating source in Seattle enrolled patients while the patients were actively infected and followed the patients over time throughout the course of disease. Collaborating institutions collected whole blood in K2EDTA tubes following their own protocols. For TCRbeta analysis, collaborators shipped samples as frozen whole blood, isolated PBMCs, or DNA extracted from either of those sample types. As to this clone: The target of this receptor is not known. No quality values exist for individual bases; no much larger clone is one base distant.

TCRbeta CDR3 regions were amplified from genomic DNA by means of the immunoSEQ Assay, a bias-controlled multiplex PCR. As for the authors' bioinformatics: The number of nucleated cells in each sample was estimated by amplification of reference gene primers within the assay. To quantify the absolute abundance of each unique TCRbeta CDR3 rearrangement, sequence reads were collapsed and filtered. Productive Simpson clonality was computed per sample as the square root of Simpson's diversity index over productive rearrangements. TCRdb re-hosts the immuneACCESS table, in-frame sequences only. Its copies lack some clones; in the studies checked, an unresolved V gene accounts for under half of them, and the cause for the rest is not known. V and J calls and clone size are copied from that table; D and trimming were computed from the DNA. This sample has roughly 300,000 clones in its table, and approximately 84% of those were observed once. Clones ranked in the top ten supply more than 1.4% of the sample.

Sequencing input: peripheral blood. This receptor was obtained from a human donor with COVID-19, enrolled during active disease. The donor label of this sample is uncertain. The chain couples TRBV7-6 to TRBJ2-7, with 12 bases aligning to TRBD2. The DNA is TGTGCCAGCAGCTCCCGACTAGCGGGAGAGCTGGGCTCCTACGAGCAGTACTTC. Its protein is CASSSRLAGELGSYEQYF.